What follows are 9 T cell receptor beta chains derived from one specimen sequenced in a study of T cell responses to AZD1222 COVID-19 vaccine. Produced via immunoSEQ multiplex PCR; TCRdb's table is partial and in-frame only. In the table there are 86,000 or so clones, 90% to 95% of which are singletons. Specimen: peripheral blood, collected 28 days after the second AZD1222 dose. The receptors stem from an adult who received the AZD1222 COVID-19 vaccine.

This clone was detected a few times. V is TRBV5-1 and J is TRBJ2-3; 10 positions match TRBD1. CDR1 is SGHRS, CDR2 YFSETQ, per germline. V lost 0 bases, J lost 3 bases, and 13 bases stayed unmatched. The CDR3 length is 19 residues. CDR3: CASSLAIGYWGQGTDTQYF. The CDR3 bases are TGCGCCAGCAGCTTGGCTATAGGTTATTGGGGACAGGGGACAGATACGCAGTATTTT.

The V gene is TRBV27, the J gene TRBJ2-1; D is perhaps TRBD2 (7 bases). V was shortened by 6 bases and J by 1 base, with 16 bases between the two germline ends. Germline CDR1 and CDR2: MNHEY and SMNVEV (reference sequence). The CDR3 spans 16 residues. The CDR3 bases are TGTGCCAGCAGGTGGGGGGGCGGGAGTTCCTACAATGAGCAGTTCTTC. Amino acid sequence: CASRWGGGSSYNEQFF.

V usage is TRBV11-2 and J usage is TRBJ1-3, with D perhaps TRBD1 (5 bases). Per germline, CDR1 SGHAT and CDR2 FQNNGV. Trimming took 5 bases from V and 2 from J, leaving 16 bases between them. The CDR3 length is 16 residues. CDR3 residues: CASSTMGGGTGNTIYF. The CDR3 bases are TGTGCCAGCAGCACCATGGGGGGGGGAACTGGAAACACCATATATTTT. Variable domain in full (rest from reference TRBV11-2 and TRBJ1-3): EAGVAQSPRYKIIEKRQSVAFWCNPISGHATLYWYQQILGQGPKLLIQFQNNGVVDDSQLPKDRFSAERLKGVDSTLKIQPAKLEDSAVYLCASSTMGGGTGNTIYFGEGSWLTVV.

The chain joins TRBV5-1 to TRBJ1-6; D is unclear. V shed 3 bases and J shed 9 bases, with 16 bases lying between them. Per germline, CDR1 SGHRS and CDR2 YFSETQ. CDR3 size: 15 residues. The CDR3 spells CASSSLGGNRSPLHF. The CDR3 DNA reads as TGCGCCAGCAGCTCCCTGGGAGGGAATCGTTCACCCCTCCACTTT.

The genes are TRBV3-1 (or the pseudogene TRBV3-2) and TRBJ2-1; weak D call: TRBD1 (6 bases). The germline gives CDR1 LGHDT, CDR2 YNNKEL (reference sequence). The CDR3 covers 13 residues. V was shortened by 1 base and J by 12 bases, with 13 bases between the two germline ends. As DNA, the CDR3 is TGTGCCAGCAGCCAAGCCCCGCAGGGGCGGCAGTTCTTC. Encoded protein: CASSQAPQGRQFF.

This clone was seen just once. The gene calls are TRBV5-5 and TRBJ1-2; TRBD1 agrees at 8 bases. The CDR3 has 16 residues. In germline, CDR1 is SGHKS, CDR2 YYEKEE (reference sequence). Trimming at V came to 4 bases and at J to 4 bases, leaving 12 bases not matched to a gene. The CDR3: CASSQGQGGISYGYTF. The CDR3 DNA reads TGTGCCAGCAGCCAAGGACAGGGTGGTATTTCCTATGGCTACACCTTC. The full variable domain, rest sourced from reference TRBV5-5 and TRBJ1-2, is DAGVTQSPTHLIKTRGQQVTLRCSPISGHKSVSWYQQVLGQGPQFIFQYYEKEERGRGNFPDRFSARQFPNYSSELNVNALLLGDSALYLCASSQGQGGISYGYTFGSGTRLTVV.

The chain combines TRBV27 with TRBJ2-5, with 7 bases matching TRBD2. Trimming at V came to 3 bases and at J to 5 bases, leaving 6 bases not matched to a gene. CDR3 length equals 14 residues. The germline gives CDR1 MNHEY, CDR2 SMNVEV (reference sequence). Written as DNA, the CDR3 is TGTGCCAGCAGTTTTTGGGGGGGAGGGGAGACCCAGTACTTC. This encodes CASSFWGGGETQYF.

V gene TRBV3-1 (or the pseudogene TRBV3-2) combines with J gene TRBJ1-1; the D is unclear. Deletions cut 7 bases from V and 6 bases from J, with 12 bases between. Germline CDR1 reads LGHDT; CDR2 reads YNNKEL (reference sequence). This CDR3 comprises 12 residues. This chain's CDR3 is CASTQGRSEAFF. The CDR3 nucleotides are TGTGCCAGCACACAAGGGAGGTCTGAAGCTTTCTTT.

This clone came up once. This chain uses TRBV27 with TRBJ2-1; D call uncertain. The CDR3 is 12 amino acids. The germline gives CDR1 MNHEY, CDR2 SMNVEV (reference sequence). Trimming pared 4 bases from V and 12 bases from J, leaving 13 bases between. The CDR3 DNA sequence: TGTGCCAGCAGTTCCCAGACGGTCGGGCAGTTCTTC. It specifies CASSSQTVGQFF.